A single sample is the source of the 27 T cell receptor beta chains below, sequenced in a study of regulatory T cells in long-lasting Graves disease. With iRepertoire HTBI primers and Arm-PCR of CDR3 regions, TCR beta libraries were built. TCRdb analysed the multiplex PCR reads with MiXCR anew, one entry per CDR3 protein. The data contain some 600,000 distinct CDR3 sequences, 16% of them singletons. Documented time point: newly diagnosed GD, antithyroid drugs for less than 3 months. RNA extracted from PBMCs served as the sequencing template. The same sample was also studied in work on T cells in Graves' hyperthyroidism and ophthalmopathy.

The sequencing used peripheral blood mononuclear cells (PBMCs), collected at new diagnosis, from a patient treated with antithyroid drugs. Receptors were obtained from a man younger than 30 with Graves disease.

This clonotype was observed at least ten times. V gene TRBV6-2 or TRBV6-3 combines with J gene TRBJ2-1; D gene uncertain. Deletions cut 2 bases from V and 2 bases from J, with 4 bases between. Germline CDR1 and CDR2: MNHEY and SVGEGT. The CDR3 extends over 13 amino acids. CDR3 loop: CASSYLAYNEQFF. CDR3 DNA: TGTGCCAGCAGTTACCTCGCCTACAATGAGCAGTTCTTC.

This sequence joins TRBV3-1 and TRBJ1-2, with 7 positions matching TRBD1. Germline V gives CDR1 LGHDT, CDR2 YNNKEL (reference sequence). V lost 4 bases to trimming and J lost 8 bases; unmatched junction nucleotides: 10. The CDR3 has 14 residues. DNA for the CDR3: TGTGCCAGCAGCCGGGGGACAGCCGTTTGGGGCTACACCTTC. Translating gives CASSRGTAVWGYTF.

The sample holds a few counts of this clonotype. J is TRBJ2-1 and V is TRBV20-1; TRBD2 matches 10 bases. Unmatched junction bases numbered 3, after V lost 3 bases and J lost 4 bases. From germline, CDR1 is DFQATT and CDR2 SNEGSKA (reference sequence). CDR3 length: 14 amino acids. The CDR3: CSARGTSDYNEQFF. In DNA form, the CDR3 reads TGCAGTGCTAGGGGGACTAGCGATTACAATGAGCAGTTCTTC.

This sequence joins TRBV18 and TRBJ1-5, with D perhaps TRBD1 (5 bases). Between the trimmed V and J ends, which lost 3 bases and 7 bases, there was a span of 10 bases. Germline assignment: CDR1 KGHSH and CDR2 LQKENI. This CDR3 is 13 amino acids long. CDR3 amino acids: CASSPDRSQPQHF. In DNA form, the CDR3 reads TGTGCCAGCTCACCCGACAGAAGCCAGCCCCAGCATTTT.

The sample holds many counts of this clonotype. The chain employs TRBV2 and TRBJ2-3; D may be TRBD1 (5 bases). The length of the CDR3 is 15 residues. CDR1 is SNHLY, CDR2 FYNNEI, per germline. The V end lost 1 base, the J end lost 2 bases, and 10 bases lay between the germline ends. The CDR3 DNA follows: TGTGCCAGCAGTGAAGGAACAGGTCCCACAGATACGCAGTATTTT. Encoded protein: CASSEGTGPTDTQYF.

J is TRBJ2-3 and V is TRBV12-3 or TRBV12-4; D is unclear. Trimming took 7 bases from V and 5 from J, leaving 13 bases between them. This CDR3 comprises 13 residues. DNA for the CDR3: TGTGCCAGCACTCGAATACCCGGAGATACGCAGTATTTT. Protein: CASTRIPGDTQYF.

This clonotype came up many times. The J gene is TRBJ2-1, the V gene TRBV11-2; TRBD1 or TRBD2 may be the D gene (5 bases each). Trimming removed 4 bases at V and 4 bases at J, with 20 bases between. The germline V gene has CDR1 SGHAT and CDR2 FQNNGV. The CDR3 is made up of 17 amino acids. The CDR3 sequence is CASSSSPGTPPYNEQFF. The CDR3 nucleotides read TGTGCCAGCAGCTCTAGCCCAGGGACCCCTCCTTACAATGAGCAGTTCTTC.

This clonotype was detected ten times or more. The genes are TRBV18 and TRBJ2-1; no reliable D call. This CDR3 has 14 residues. V shed 2 bases and J shed 6 bases, with 11 bases lying between them. Germline-derived CDR1 and CDR2 are KGHSH and LQKENI. This CDR3 is CASSPSTRPNEQFF. The CDR3 nucleotides are TGTGCCAGCTCACCATCAACCCGACCCAATGAGCAGTTCTTC.

The chain combines TRBV6-9 with TRBJ2-5; D is undetermined. CDR3 length: 14 residues. The germline V gene has CDR1 MNHGY and CDR2 SVAAGI. The V and J ends lost 3 bases and 2 bases respectively, with 10 bases between them. The CDR3 here is CASSYRPSQETQYF. Written as DNA, the CDR3 is TGTGCCAGCAGTTACCGCCCTAGTCAAGAGACCCAGTACTTC.

This clonotype was recorded many times. This chain joins TRBV9 and TRBJ2-3; no clear D gene. In germline, CDR1 is SGDLS, CDR2 YYNGEE. Trimming took off 3 bases at V and 6 bases at J, with 8 bases between the two ends. The CDR3 spans 12 residues. The CDR3 nucleotides are TGTGCCAGCAGCGAAGGGTCCGATACGCAGTATTTT. This codes for CASSEGSDTQYF.

The J gene is TRBJ2-5, the V gene TRBV10-3, with TRBD2 matching over 7 bases. The CDR3 covers 14 residues. Germline CDR1 reads ENHRY; CDR2 reads SYGVKD. The junction had 3 bases not matched to a gene; V was cut back by 0 bases and J by 5 bases. Here the CDR3 reads CAISESRTRETQYF. CDR3 nucleotides: TGTGCCATCAGTGAGTCCCGGACTAGGGAGACCCAGTACTTC.

Many counts were recorded for this clonotype. The chain uses TRBV19 and TRBJ2-7; 7 positions agree with TRBD2. The trim removed 3 bases at V and 1 base at J, leaving 6 bases unmatched. The CDR3 consists of 15 residues. Per the germline V gene, CDR1 is LNHDA and CDR2 is SQIVND (reference sequence). The CDR3 DNA is TGTGCCAGTAGTATTCGCGGGGGAAGGTCCTACGAGCAGTACTTC. Translation: CASSIRGGRSYEQYF.

The J gene is TRBJ1-2, the V gene TRBV3-1; D is uncertain. The CDR3 has 14 amino acids. V lost 0 bases to trimming and J lost 4 bases, with 9 bases between them. Germline lookup yields CDR1 LGHDT and CDR2 YNNKEL (reference sequence). The CDR3 bases are TGTGCCAGCAGCCAAGATCGAGTCAGCTATGGCTACACCTTC. Amino acid sequence: CASSQDRVSYGYTF.

This sequence joins TRBV9 and TRBJ2-1; TRBD1 matches at 7 bases. This CDR3 comprises 16 residues. J was trimmed by 0 bases and V by 7 bases; bases with no gene match: 10. CDR1 SGDLS and CDR2 YYNGEE come from the germline V gene. This CDR3 is CASGREGDSSYNEQFF. DNA of the CDR3: TGTGCCAGCGGACGAGAAGGGGACAGCTCCTACAATGAGCAGTTCTTC.

This clonotype was detected a few times. The genes are TRBV15 and TRBJ2-7; TRBD2 matches 7 bases. V lost 2 bases to trimming and J lost 2 bases; unmatched junction nucleotides: 9. CDR1 is LNHNV, CDR2 YYDKDF, per germline (reference sequence). The CDR3 covers 16 residues. The CDR3 bases are TGTGCCACCAGCAGACTTTCTAGCGGTACTACCTACGAGCAGTACTTC. This gives the protein CATSRLSSGTTYEQYF.

The chain combines TRBV20-1 with TRBJ2-2, with a possible D match to TRBD2 (6 bases). Between the trimmed V and J ends, which lost 1 base and 0 bases, there was a span of 18 bases. This CDR3 is built from 18 residues. Germline-derived CDR1 and CDR2 are DFQATT and SNEGSKA (reference sequence). CDR3 nucleotides: TGCAGTGCTAGAGGACCCCCCGGGAGCGGCTCGAACACCGGGGAGCTGTTTTTT. Translated: CSARGPPGSGSNTGELFF.

This chain joins TRBV7-3 and TRBJ2-7; D gene uncertain. The CDR3 consists of 11 residues. The V end lost 3 bases, the J end lost 9 bases, and 9 bases lay between the germline ends. Germline assignment: CDR1 SGHTA and CDR2 FQGTGA. CDR3 nucleotide sequence: TGTGCCAGCAGCTTGAAAACCTGGCAGTACTTC. It is translated as CASSLKTWQYF.

In its sample, this clonotype was seen many times. The V and J genes are TRBV27 and TRBJ2-7, with 9 bases aligning to TRBD2. Germline CDR1 is MNHEY and CDR2 is SMNVEV (reference sequence). J lost 6 bases, V lost 5 bases, and 11 bases had no gene match. The CDR3 has 15 amino acids. CDR3 sequence: CASSPLAGIPREQYF. The DNA of the CDR3 is TGTGCCAGCAGTCCCCTAGCGGGAATCCCGCGCGAGCAGTACTTC.

This clonotype was observed many times. The chain employs TRBV5-1 and TRBJ2-7; 14 nucleotides agree with TRBD2. The CDR3 is 16 residues long. Germline CDR1 and CDR2: SGHRS and YFSETQ. Germline trimming cut 0 bases from V and 7 bases from J; bases unmatched to any gene: 6. The CDR3, as DNA: TGCGCCAGCAGCTTGGAGGGACTAGCGGGAGTGGGTGAGCAGTACTTC. Translation: CASSLEGLAGVGEQYF. The whole variable domain, remainder taken from reference TRBV5-1 and TRBJ2-7, is KAGVTQTPRYLIKTRGQQVTLSCSPISGHRSVSWYQQTPGQGLQFLFEYFSETQRNKGNFPGRFSGRQFSNSRSEMNVSTLELGDSALYLCASSLEGLAGVGEQYFGPGTRLTVT.

This clonotype has a count of ten or more. The genes are TRBV27 and TRBJ1-5; no clear D. Germline V gene sequence: CDR1 MNHEY, CDR2 SMNVEV (reference sequence). Trimming took 5 bases from V and 5 from J, leaving 10 bases between them. The length of the CDR3 is 13 residues. This CDR3 reads CASSLGSDQPQHF. CDR3 DNA sequence: TGTGCCAGCAGTCTAGGGTCGGATCAGCCCCAGCATTTT.

V and J are TRBV19 and TRBJ1-2; possible D gene TRBD1, 5 bases. This CDR3 spans 13 amino acids. In germline, CDR1 is LNHDA, CDR2 SQIVND (reference sequence). The ends were cut back, 7 bases at V and 7 bases at J, with 16 bases in the middle. CDR3 sequence reads: CASTYRGLAGYTF. Written as DNA, the CDR3 is TGTGCCAGTACTTATAGGGGCCTTGCTGGCTACACCTTC.

This clonotype was seen many times. In DNA form, the CDR3 reads TGTGCCAGCAGCTTAAGTTGGGCTAGCGGTCCTCACAAGGGGCAGTTCTTC. This encodes CASSLSWASGPHKGQFF. The chain joins TRBV7-2 to TRBJ2-1, with 7 bases aligning to TRBD2. J was trimmed by 12 bases and V by 2 bases; bases with no gene match: 19. CDR1 and CDR2 from the germline V gene are SGHTA and FQGNSA. CDR3 length: 17 amino acids.

Written as DNA, the CDR3 is TGTGCCAGCAGCCAAGATGGAGGGACAGGGTATACTGAAGCTTTCTTT. Amino acids: CASSQDGGTGYTEAFF. The genes are TRBV3-1 and TRBJ1-1, with TRBD1 matching 9 bases. Germline CDR1 and CDR2: LGHDT and YNNKEL (reference sequence). The CDR3 sequence is 16 residues long. J gave up 5 bases and V 0 bases, and 7 bases lay outside the gene matches. The entire variable domain, with the rest obtained from reference TRBV3-1 and TRBJ1-1, is as follows: DTAVSQTPKYLVTQMGNDKSIKCEQNLGHDTMYWYKQDSKKFLKIMFSYNNKELIINETVPNRFSPKSPDKAHLNLHINSLELGDSAVYFCASSQDGGTGYTEAFFGQGTRLTVV.

In this sample, this clonotype turned up a few times. The genes are TRBV25-1 and TRBJ2-5, with a possible D match to TRBD1 (6 bases). The CDR3 is 15 residues long. Germline V gene lookup returns CDR1 MGHDK and CDR2 SYGVNS. V dropped 0 bases and J dropped 7 bases, with 15 bases sitting between them. The CDR3 bases are TGTGCCAGCAGTGAATATGGGGACAATGACCCGACCCAGTACTTC. It specifies CASSEYGDNDPTQYF.

This clonotype has ten or more counts. The V gene is TRBV20-1, the J gene TRBJ2-1, with 11 bases lining up with TRBD2. V shed 5 bases and J 0 bases; nucleotides not matched to a gene: 6. Looked up from germline, CDR1 is DFQATT and CDR2 is SNEGSKA (reference sequence). The CDR3 length is 16 residues. The CDR3 DNA reads as TGCAGTGCTGGGACTAGCGGTACTAGCTCCTACAATGAGCAGTTCTTC. As protein: CSAGTSGTSSYNEQFF.

This clonotype was picked up many times. The V gene is TRBV28, the J gene TRBJ1-1, with 10 bases identical to TRBD1. Germline V lookup: CDR1 MDHEN, CDR2 SYDVKM. V lost 2 bases to trimming and J lost 1 base; unmatched junction nucleotides: 13. The length of the CDR3 is 19 residues. In DNA, the CDR3 is TGTGCCAGCAGTTTACCCATTACGGACAGGGGGTCGACGAACACTGAAGCTTTCTTT. As protein: CASSLPITDRGSTNTEAFF.

A few counts support this clonotype. The chain combines TRBV11-2 with TRBJ2-1, with 11 bases that match TRBD2. The CDR3 totals 16 residues. J gave up 3 bases and V 6 bases, and 7 bases lay outside the gene matches. Germline V gene sequence: CDR1 SGHAT, CDR2 FQNNGV. The CDR3 nucleotides are TGTGCCAGCAGTTCACTAGCGGGAGCGTACTACAATGAGCAGTTCTTC. This sequence encodes CASSSLAGAYYNEQFF. Based on the CDR3 plus reference TRBV11-2 and TRBJ2-1, the full variable domain is EAGVAQSPRYKIIEKRQSVAFWCNPISGHATLYWYQQILGQGPKLLIQFQNNGVVDDSQLPKDRFSAERLKGVDSTLKIQPAKLEDSAVYLCASSSLAGAYYNEQFFGPGTRLTVL.